Listed below are T cell receptor beta chains from one sample, sequenced in a study of T cells after yellow fever vaccination. TCRdb re-called the 5' RACE reads through MiXCR, storing one row per CDR3 protein. The sample shows approximately 150,000 distinct CDR3 sequences, more than 6% of them seen only once. Sequenced here: CD4+ T cells sorted from PBMCs, sampled 5 days after the yellow fever booster vaccination. These receptor sequences come from a man younger than 40 who received the YFV17D yellow fever vaccine. Each CDR3 is given with its conserved first and last residue. Fields, in order: CDR3 protein, CDR3 DNA, D gene, clone size, V gene, CDR3 length, J gene. A D gene is named only where the DNA matches it firmly. Clone size is shown for a subset of rows, as once, few, many or a class of expanded clone.

cdr3_aa: CASSLVASLNYGYTF
cdr3_nt: TGTGCCAGCAGCTTGGTAGCTTCACTTAACTATGGCTACACCTTC
d_call: NA
clone_size: NA
v_call: TRBV5-5
cdr3_length: 15
j_call: TRBJ1-2

cdr3_aa: CASSLEWNTEAFF
cdr3_nt: TGCGCCAGCAGCTTAGAATGGAACACTGAAGCTTTCTTT
d_call: NA
clone_size: many
v_call: TRBV5-1
cdr3_length: 13
j_call: TRBJ1-1

cdr3_aa: CASRAAGNSPLHF
cdr3_nt: TGTGCCAGCAGAGCGGCGGGGAATTCACCCCTCCACTTT
d_call: NA
clone_size: many
v_call: TRBV9
cdr3_length: 13
j_call: TRBJ1-6

cdr3_aa: CAMGIGGKDTQYF
cdr3_nt: TGTGCCATGGGCATAGGGGGGAAAGATACGCAGTATTTT
d_call: NA
clone_size: NA
v_call: TRBV4-1
cdr3_length: 13
j_call: TRBJ2-3

cdr3_aa: CASSPPSGRNTEAFF
cdr3_nt: TGTGCCAGCTCACCACCAAGTGGGAGGAACACTGAAGCTTTCTTT
d_call: NA
clone_size: many
v_call: TRBV18
cdr3_length: 15
j_call: TRBJ1-1

cdr3_aa: CASRPTGESNQPQHF
cdr3_nt: TGTGCCAGCAGACCTACAGGGGAGAGCAATCAGCCCCAGCATTTT
d_call: TRBD1
clone_size: many
v_call: TRBV12-3/TRBV12-4
cdr3_length: 15
j_call: TRBJ1-5

cdr3_aa: CASSSYRGVAGELFF
cdr3_nt: TGTGCCAGCAGCTCCTACAGGGGGGTGGCCGGGGAGCTGTTTTTT
d_call: TRBD1
clone_size: many
v_call: TRBV11-2
cdr3_length: 15
j_call: TRBJ2-2

cdr3_aa: CSARTATNTGELFF
cdr3_nt: TGCAGTGCTCGGACAGCTACAAACACCGGGGAGCTGTTTTTT
d_call: NA
clone_size: many
v_call: TRBV20-1
cdr3_length: 14
j_call: TRBJ2-2

cdr3_aa: CASRVVGTATYEQYF
cdr3_nt: TGTGCCAGCAGGGTTGTCGGGACGGCCACCTACGAGCAGTACTTC
d_call: NA
clone_size: many
v_call: TRBV6-2/TRBV6-3
cdr3_length: 15
j_call: TRBJ2-7

cdr3_aa: CASSPDSGRVQYF
cdr3_nt: TGTGCCAGCAGCCCCGATAGCGGGAGGGTGCAGTATTTT
d_call: TRBD2
clone_size: many
v_call: TRBV9
cdr3_length: 13
j_call: TRBJ2-3

cdr3_aa: CASSSPGGVRQPQHF
cdr3_nt: TGTGCCAGCAGTTCCCCAGGGGGCGTAAGGCAGCCCCAGCATTTT
d_call: TRBD1
clone_size: many
v_call: TRBV6-2/TRBV6-3
cdr3_length: 15
j_call: TRBJ1-5

cdr3_aa: CASSRTTSTDTQYF
cdr3_nt: TGTGCCAGCAGCCGGACAACTAGCACAGATACGCAGTATTTT
d_call: NA
clone_size: NA
v_call: TRBV5-5
cdr3_length: 14
j_call: TRBJ2-3

cdr3_aa: CASSSSGRGGGDTQYF
cdr3_nt: TGTGCCAGCAGTTCTAGCGGGAGAGGGGGTGGAGATACGCAGTATTTT
d_call: TRBD2
clone_size: few
v_call: TRBV12-3/TRBV12-4
cdr3_length: 16
j_call: TRBJ2-3

cdr3_aa: CASRPGTDEKLFF
cdr3_nt: TGTGCCAGCAGGCCCGGGACGGATGAAAAACTGTTTTTT
d_call: NA
clone_size: many
v_call: TRBV28
cdr3_length: 13
j_call: TRBJ1-4

cdr3_aa: CASTLGTANNEQFF
cdr3_nt: TGCGCCAGCACCTTAGGGACAGCAAACAATGAGCAGTTCTTC
d_call: TRBD1
clone_size: many
v_call: TRBV5-1
cdr3_length: 14
j_call: TRBJ2-1

cdr3_aa: CASSLVGTGNEKLFF
cdr3_nt: TGTGCCAGCAGCTTAGTGGGGACCGGCAATGAAAAACTGTTTTTT
d_call: NA
clone_size: many
v_call: TRBV7-9
cdr3_length: 15
j_call: TRBJ1-4

cdr3_aa: CASSSGQAGEQYF
cdr3_nt: TGCGCCAGCAGCTCCGGACAGGCAGGCGAGCAGTACTTC
d_call: TRBD1
clone_size: many
v_call: TRBV5-1
cdr3_length: 13
j_call: TRBJ2-7

cdr3_aa: CASSLGGAVDTQYF
cdr3_nt: TGTGCCAGCAGCTTAGGGGGGGCCGTGGATACGCAGTATTTT
d_call: NA
clone_size: many
v_call: TRBV7-2
cdr3_length: 14
j_call: TRBJ2-3

cdr3_aa: CASSSSGNQETQYF
cdr3_nt: TGCGCCAGCAGCTCTAGCGGGAACCAAGAGACCCAGTACTTC
d_call: TRBD2
clone_size: many
v_call: TRBV5-1
cdr3_length: 14
j_call: TRBJ2-5

cdr3_aa: CSTGGVPGEQYF
cdr3_nt: TGCAGCACTGGGGGGGTTCCAGGCGAGCAGTACTTC
d_call: TRBD2
clone_size: many
v_call: TRBV29-1
cdr3_length: 12
j_call: TRBJ2-7

cdr3_aa: CASSQDWQVTEAFF
cdr3_nt: TGCGCCAGCAGCCAAGATTGGCAGGTCACTGAAGCTTTCTTT
d_call: NA
clone_size: many
v_call: TRBV4-3
cdr3_length: 14
j_call: TRBJ1-1

cdr3_aa: CASSFGSNTEAFF
cdr3_nt: TGTGCCAGCAGCTTCGGGAGTAACACTGAAGCTTTCTTT
d_call: NA
clone_size: many
v_call: TRBV5-6
cdr3_length: 13
j_call: TRBJ1-1

cdr3_aa: CCARWVRAGDLYNEQFF
cdr3_nt: TGCTGTGCTAGATGGGTCAGGGCGGGAGACCTCTACAATGAGCAGTTCTTC
d_call: TRBD2
clone_size: NA
v_call: TRBV20-1
cdr3_length: 17
j_call: TRBJ2-1

cdr3_aa: CACIQEGGFLGNTDTQYF
cdr3_nt: TGCGCCTGCATCCAAGAGGGGGGGTTTTTAGGGAACACAGATACGCAGTATTTT
d_call: NA
clone_size: NA
v_call: TRBV4-3
cdr3_length: 18
j_call: TRBJ2-3